This TCR beta chain was profiled in a study of long-term antiretroviral therapy in people with HIV. V lost 5 bases and J 4 bases, leaving 16 bases between the germline ends. Germline loops: CDR1 SGHNT, CDR2 YENEEA. This CDR3 has 15 amino acids. Version v3.0 of the immunoSEQ assay was performed at survey level. Here immunoSEQ multiplex PCR was the method, and the copy in TCRdb shows in-frame clones only, minus some. Of about 30,000 clones in the sample, about 85% were seen once. The rearrangement links TRBV11-3 to TRBJ2-3; no definite D call. This clonotype originated in a man aged 45 to 65 with HIV. This specimen was unsorted PBMCs, taken approximately 5 years before starting antiretroviral therapy. In DNA form, the CDR3 reads TGTGCCAGCAGCCACTCTGGAGTAGAGGCAGATACGCAGTATTTT. Protein sequence: CASSHSGVEADTQYF.